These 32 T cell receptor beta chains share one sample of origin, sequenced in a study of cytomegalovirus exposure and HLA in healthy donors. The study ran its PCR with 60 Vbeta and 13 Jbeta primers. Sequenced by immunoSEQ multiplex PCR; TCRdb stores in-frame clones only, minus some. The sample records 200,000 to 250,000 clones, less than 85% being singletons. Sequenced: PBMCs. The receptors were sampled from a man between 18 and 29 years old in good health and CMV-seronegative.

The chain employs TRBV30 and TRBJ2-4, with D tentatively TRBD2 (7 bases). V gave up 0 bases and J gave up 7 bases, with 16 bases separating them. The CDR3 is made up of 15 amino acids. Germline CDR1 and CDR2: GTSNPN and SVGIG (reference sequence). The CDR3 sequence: CAWSVTGEGVNIQYF. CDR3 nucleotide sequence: TGTGCCTGGAGTGTAACCGGGGAGGGGGTGAACATTCAGTACTTC.

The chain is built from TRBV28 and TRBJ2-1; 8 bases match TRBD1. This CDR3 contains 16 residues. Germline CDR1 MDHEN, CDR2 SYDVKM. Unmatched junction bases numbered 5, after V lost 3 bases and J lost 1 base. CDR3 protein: CASSFLGQGSYNEQFF. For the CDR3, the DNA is TGTGCCAGCAGTTTCCTCGGACAGGGATCCTACAATGAGCAGTTCTTC.

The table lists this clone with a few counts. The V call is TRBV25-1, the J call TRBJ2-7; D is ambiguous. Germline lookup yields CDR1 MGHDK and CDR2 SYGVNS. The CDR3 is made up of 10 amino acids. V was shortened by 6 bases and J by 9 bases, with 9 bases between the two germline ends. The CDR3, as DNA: TGTGCCAGCAGATTCGAGAGGCAGTACTTC. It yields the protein CASRFERQYF.

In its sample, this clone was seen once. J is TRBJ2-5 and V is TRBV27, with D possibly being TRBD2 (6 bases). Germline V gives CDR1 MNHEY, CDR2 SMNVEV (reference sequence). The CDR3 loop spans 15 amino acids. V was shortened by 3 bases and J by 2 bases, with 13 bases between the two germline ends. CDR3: CASSLFGGQQETQYF. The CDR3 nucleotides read TGTGCCAGCAGTTTGTTCGGAGGGCAGCAAGAGACCCAGTACTTC.

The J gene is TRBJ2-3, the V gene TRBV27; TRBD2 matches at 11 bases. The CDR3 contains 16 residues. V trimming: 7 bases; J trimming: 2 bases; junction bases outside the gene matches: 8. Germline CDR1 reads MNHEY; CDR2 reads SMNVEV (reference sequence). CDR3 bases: TGTGCCAGCACAAGGACTAGCGGGTTTCTCACAGATACGCAGTATTTT. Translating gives CASTRTSGFLTDTQYF.

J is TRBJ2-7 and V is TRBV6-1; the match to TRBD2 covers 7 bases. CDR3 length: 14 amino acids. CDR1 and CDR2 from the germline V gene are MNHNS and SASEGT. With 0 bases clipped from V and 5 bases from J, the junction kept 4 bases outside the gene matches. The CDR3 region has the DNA TGTGCCAGCAGTGAAGCGGGAGGGCCCAACGAGCAGTACTTC. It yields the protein CASSEAGGPNEQYF.

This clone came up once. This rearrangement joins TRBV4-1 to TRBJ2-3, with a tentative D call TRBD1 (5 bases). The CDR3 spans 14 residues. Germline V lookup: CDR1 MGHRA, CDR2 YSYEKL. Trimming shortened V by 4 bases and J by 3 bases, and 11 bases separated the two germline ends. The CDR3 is CASSRRVETDTQYF. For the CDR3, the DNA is TGCGCCAGCAGCCGCAGGGTTGAGACAGATACGCAGTATTTT.

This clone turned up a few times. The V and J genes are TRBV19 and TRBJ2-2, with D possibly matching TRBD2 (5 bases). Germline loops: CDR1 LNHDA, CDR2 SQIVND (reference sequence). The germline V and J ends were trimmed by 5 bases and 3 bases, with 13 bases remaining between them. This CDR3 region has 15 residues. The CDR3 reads CASSLLGLDTGELFF. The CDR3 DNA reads TGTGCCAGTAGTCTACTAGGGTTGGACACCGGGGAGCTGTTTTTT. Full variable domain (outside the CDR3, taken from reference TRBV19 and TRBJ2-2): DGGITQSPKYLFRKEGQNVTLSCEQNLNHDAMYWYRQDPGQGLRLIYYSQIVNDFQKGDIAEGYSVSREKKESFPLTVTSAQKNPTAFYLCASSLLGLDTGELFFGEGSRLTVL.

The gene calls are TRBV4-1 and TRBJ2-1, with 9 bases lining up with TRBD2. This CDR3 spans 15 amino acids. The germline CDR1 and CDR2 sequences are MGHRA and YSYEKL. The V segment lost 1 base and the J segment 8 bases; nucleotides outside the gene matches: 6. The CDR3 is CASSQVGLAVHEQFF. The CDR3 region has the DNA TGCGCCAGCAGCCAAGTGGGACTAGCTGTCCATGAGCAGTTCTTC.

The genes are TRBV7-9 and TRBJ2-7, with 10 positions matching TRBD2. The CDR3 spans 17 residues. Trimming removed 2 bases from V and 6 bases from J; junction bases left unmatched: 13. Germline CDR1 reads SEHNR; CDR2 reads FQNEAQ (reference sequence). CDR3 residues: CASSLSPSLAGVGEQYF. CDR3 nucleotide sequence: TGTGCCAGCAGCTTATCCCCTAGTCTAGCGGGAGTGGGCGAGCAGTACTTC.

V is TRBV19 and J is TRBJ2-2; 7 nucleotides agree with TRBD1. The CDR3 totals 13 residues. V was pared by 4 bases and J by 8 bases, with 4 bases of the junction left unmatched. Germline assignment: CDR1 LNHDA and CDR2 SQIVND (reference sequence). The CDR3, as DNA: TGTGCCAGTAGTAAGGACAGGTCAGGGGAGCTGTTTTTT. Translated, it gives CASSKDRSGELFF.

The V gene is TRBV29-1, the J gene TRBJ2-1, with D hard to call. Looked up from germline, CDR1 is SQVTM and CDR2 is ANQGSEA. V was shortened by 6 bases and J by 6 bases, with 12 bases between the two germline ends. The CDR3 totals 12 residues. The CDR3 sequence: CSVRLASNEQFF. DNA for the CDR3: TGCAGCGTCCGATTGGCTAGCAATGAGCAGTTCTTC.

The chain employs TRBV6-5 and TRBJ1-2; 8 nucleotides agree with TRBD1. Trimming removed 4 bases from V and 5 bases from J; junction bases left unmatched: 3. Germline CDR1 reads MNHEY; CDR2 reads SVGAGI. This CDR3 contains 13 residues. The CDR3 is CASSWGQEYGYTF. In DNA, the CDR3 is TGTGCCAGCAGTTGGGGACAGGAGTATGGCTACACCTTC.

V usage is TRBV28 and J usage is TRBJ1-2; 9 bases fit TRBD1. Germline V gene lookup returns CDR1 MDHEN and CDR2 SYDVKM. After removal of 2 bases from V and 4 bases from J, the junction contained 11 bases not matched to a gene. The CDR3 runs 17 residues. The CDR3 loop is CASSLNRGRVLGYGYTF. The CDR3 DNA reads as TGTGCCAGCAGTTTAAACAGGGGGCGCGTGTTAGGCTATGGCTACACCTTC.

The CDR3 DNA reads as TGTGCCAGCCTCAGGGTCCCCAACACCGGGGAGCTGTTTTTT. It specifies CASLRVPNTGELFF. The chain links TRBV6-5 to TRBJ2-2; D is perhaps TRBD1 (5 bases). Trimming cost V 8 bases and J 2 bases, with 12 bases left between them. Looked up from germline, CDR1 is MNHEY and CDR2 is SVGAGI. The length of the CDR3 is 14 residues.

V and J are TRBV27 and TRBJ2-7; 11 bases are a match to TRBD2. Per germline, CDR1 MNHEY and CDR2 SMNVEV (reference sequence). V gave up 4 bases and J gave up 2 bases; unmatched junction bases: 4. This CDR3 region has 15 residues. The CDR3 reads CASSSGTSGTYEQYF. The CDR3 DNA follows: TGTGCCAGCAGTTCCGGGACTAGCGGAACCTACGAGCAGTACTTC.

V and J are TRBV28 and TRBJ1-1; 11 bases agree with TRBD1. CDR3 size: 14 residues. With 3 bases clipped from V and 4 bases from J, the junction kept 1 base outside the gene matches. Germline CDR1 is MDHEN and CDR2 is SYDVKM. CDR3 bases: TGTGCCAGCAGTTTGGGGACAGGGGGCACTGAAGCTTTCTTT. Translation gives CASSLGTGGTEAFF.

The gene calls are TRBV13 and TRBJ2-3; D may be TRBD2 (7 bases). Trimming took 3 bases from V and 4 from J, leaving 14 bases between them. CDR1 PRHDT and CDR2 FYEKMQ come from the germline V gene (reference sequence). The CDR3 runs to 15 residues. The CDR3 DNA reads TGTGCCAGCAGCTTGCGGGGGCGCGACCCAGATACGCAGTATTTT. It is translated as CASSLRGRDPDTQYF.

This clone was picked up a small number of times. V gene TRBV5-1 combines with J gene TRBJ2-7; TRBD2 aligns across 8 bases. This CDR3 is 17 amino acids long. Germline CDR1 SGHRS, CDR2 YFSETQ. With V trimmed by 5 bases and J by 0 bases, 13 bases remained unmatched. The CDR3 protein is CASSKGLAGGSSYEQYF. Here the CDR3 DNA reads TGCGCCAGCAGTAAGGGGCTAGCGGGTGGTTCCTCCTACGAGCAGTACTTC.

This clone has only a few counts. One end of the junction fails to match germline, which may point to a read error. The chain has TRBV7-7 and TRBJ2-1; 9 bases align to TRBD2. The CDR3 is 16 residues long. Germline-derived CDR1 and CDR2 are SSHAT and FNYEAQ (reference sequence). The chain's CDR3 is CASSDLAGAPYNEQFF. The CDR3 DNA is TGTGCTAGCAGCGACTTAGCGGGAGCTCCCTACAATGAGCAGTTCTTC.

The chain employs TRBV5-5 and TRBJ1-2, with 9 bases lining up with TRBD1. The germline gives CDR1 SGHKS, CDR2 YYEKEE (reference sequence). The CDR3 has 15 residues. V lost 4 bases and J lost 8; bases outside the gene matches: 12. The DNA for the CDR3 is TGTGCCAGCAGCGCCGGGACAGGGACCTCTGTGGGCTACACCTTC. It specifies CASSAGTGTSVGYTF.

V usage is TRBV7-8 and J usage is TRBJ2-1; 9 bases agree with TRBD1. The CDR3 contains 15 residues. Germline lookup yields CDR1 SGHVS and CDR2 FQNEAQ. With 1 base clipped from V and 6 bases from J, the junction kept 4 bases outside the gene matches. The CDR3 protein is CASSLGQGVVNEQFF. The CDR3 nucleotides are TGTGCCAGCAGCTTAGGACAGGGGGTAGTCAATGAGCAGTTCTTC.

The CDR3 protein is CASPGRTANSGNTIYF. The CDR3 bases are TGTGCCAGCCCTGGAAGGACAGCCAATTCTGGAAACACCATATATTTT. The chain employs TRBV21-1 and TRBJ1-3; TRBD1 was called by the table and not checked on the DNA. TRBV21-1 is annotated as a pseudogene. The CDR3 contains 16 residues.

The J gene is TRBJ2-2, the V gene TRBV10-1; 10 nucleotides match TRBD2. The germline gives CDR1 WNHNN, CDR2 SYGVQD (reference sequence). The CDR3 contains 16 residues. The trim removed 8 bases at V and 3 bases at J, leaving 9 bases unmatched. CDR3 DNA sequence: TGCGCCAGCTGCGGACTAGCGGAGAGGCACACCGGGGAGCTGTTTTTT. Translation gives CASCGLAERHTGELFF.

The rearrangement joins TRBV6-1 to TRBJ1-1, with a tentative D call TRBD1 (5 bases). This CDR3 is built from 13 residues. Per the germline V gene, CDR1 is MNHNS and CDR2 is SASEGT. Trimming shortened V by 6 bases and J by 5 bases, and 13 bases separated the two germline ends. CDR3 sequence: CASRPTVRTEAFF. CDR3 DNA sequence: TGTGCCAGCAGACCGACAGTTAGGACTGAAGCTTTCTTT.

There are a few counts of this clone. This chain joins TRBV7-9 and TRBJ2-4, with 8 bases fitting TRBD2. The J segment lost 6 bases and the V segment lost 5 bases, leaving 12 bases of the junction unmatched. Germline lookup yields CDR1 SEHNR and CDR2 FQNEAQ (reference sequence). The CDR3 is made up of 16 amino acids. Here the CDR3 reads CASSPPAGENINIQYF. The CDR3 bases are TGTGCCAGCAGCCCCCCAGCGGGAGAAAATATAAACATTCAGTACTTC. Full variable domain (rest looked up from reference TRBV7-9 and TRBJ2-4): DTGVSQNPRHKITKRGQNVTFRCDPISEHNRLYWYRQTLGQGPEFLTYFQNEAQLEKSRLLSDRFSAERPKGSFSTLEIQRTEQGDSAMYLCASSPPAGENINIQYFGAGTRLSVL.

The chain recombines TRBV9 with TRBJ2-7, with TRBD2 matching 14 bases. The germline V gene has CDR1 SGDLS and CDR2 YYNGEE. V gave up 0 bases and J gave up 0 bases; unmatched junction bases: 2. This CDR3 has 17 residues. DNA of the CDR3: TGTGCCAGCAGCGTAGGGACTAGCGGGAGGAGCTCCTACGAGCAGTACTTC. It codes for CASSVGTSGRSSYEQYF.

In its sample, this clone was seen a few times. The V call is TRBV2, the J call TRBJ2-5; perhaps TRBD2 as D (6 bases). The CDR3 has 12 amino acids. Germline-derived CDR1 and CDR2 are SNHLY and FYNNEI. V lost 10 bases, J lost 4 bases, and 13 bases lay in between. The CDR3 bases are TGTGCCACCGGGACTGAGGGAGAGACCCAGTACTTC. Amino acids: CATGTEGETQYF.

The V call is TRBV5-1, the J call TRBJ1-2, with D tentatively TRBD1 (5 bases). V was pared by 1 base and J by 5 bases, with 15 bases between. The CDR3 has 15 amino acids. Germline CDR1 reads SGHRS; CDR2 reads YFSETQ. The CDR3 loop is CASSLSGGSFYGYTF. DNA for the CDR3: TGCGCCAGCAGCTTGAGTGGGGGGAGTTTTTATGGCTACACCTTC.

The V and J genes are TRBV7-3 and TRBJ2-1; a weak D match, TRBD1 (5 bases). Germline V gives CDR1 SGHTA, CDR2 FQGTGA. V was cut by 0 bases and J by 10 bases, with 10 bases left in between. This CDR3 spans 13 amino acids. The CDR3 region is CASSLTRPGEQFF. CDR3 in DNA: TGTGCCAGCAGCTTAACGAGACCAGGGGAGCAGTTCTTC.

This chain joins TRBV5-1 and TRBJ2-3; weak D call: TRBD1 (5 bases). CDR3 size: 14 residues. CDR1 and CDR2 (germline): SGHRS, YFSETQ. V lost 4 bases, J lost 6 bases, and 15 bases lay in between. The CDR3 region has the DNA TGCGCCAGCAGCACCCAGGGTCTCGGGGATACGCAGTATTTT. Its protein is CASSTQGLGDTQYF.

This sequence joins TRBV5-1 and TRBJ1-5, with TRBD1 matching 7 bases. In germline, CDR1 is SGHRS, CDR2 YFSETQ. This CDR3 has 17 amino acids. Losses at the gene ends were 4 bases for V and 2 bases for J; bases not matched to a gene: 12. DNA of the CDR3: TGCGCCAGCAGCCCCGGGGACAGTTTAGGGCGCAATCAGCCCCAGCATTTT. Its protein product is CASSPGDSLGRNQPQHF.